The T cell receptor beta chain under discussion was sequenced for a study of T cells in tumors after PD-1 blockade (dated by TCRdb to about 2019). Describing the broader study: Exclusion criteria were prior checkpoint blockade, use of systemic immunosuppressants, or recent radiotherapy or other anti-cancer therapy within 4 weeks. Paired single-cell RNA and TCR sequencing was performed on site-matched tumors from BCC or SCC patients before and after anti-PD-1 therapy. Clinical response was assessed using RECIST version 1.1. Some patients also continued taking vismodegib 150 mg daily during anti-PD-1 treatment. Patients received pembrolizumab 200 mg every 3 weeks or cemiplimab 350 mg every 2 weeks. On average, tumor samples had under 30,000 TCR templates (range roughly 554-99,264) and thousands of unique clonotypes, 15 to 20-fold deeper than single-cell TCR sequencing.

The time point label corresponds to: after anti-PD-1 therapy. Before and after PD-1 blockade, tumor biopsies came from the same primary tumor, making the samples site-matched. Genomic DNA extracted from tumor biopsies or peripheral blood was used for bulk TCRbeta sequencing, with input ranging from roughly 600 ng to 6,004 ng. To detect rare clonotypes with greater sensitivity than single-cell TCR sequencing, bulk TCRbeta sequencing was done on the leftover biopsy material. All patients had histologically proven advanced or metastatic basal or squamous cell carcinoma and were poor candidates for surgical resection. The basal cell carcinoma cohort was made up of more than 10 patients, and bulk tumor TCR sequencing was performed for 7 or 8 of these patients. Fresh biopsies were taken from the primary tumor site, and part of the biopsy material was kept in RNAlater for exome and bulk TCR sequencing.

This clone is termed large (0.1 to 1%). Which antigen it targets is not known. There are no base qualities to consult, and no much larger clone falls within one base. The immunoSEQ platform was used for deep TCRbeta sequencing. Turning to the authors' computational methods: Only productive rearrangements were exported from the immunoSEQ Analyzer for further analysis. A two-sided binomial test with a Bonferroni-corrected P below 0.01 was used to identify clones that significantly expanded or contracted between timepoints. T cell phenotypes were assigned to bulk TCRbeta clonotypes by matching to single-cell RNA+TCR-seq clones sharing the same TCRbeta sequence. Clone enrichment in tumor was computed as tumor frequency divided by PBMC frequency from bulk TCR sequencing. TCRs were grouped by GLIPH into specificity groups, defined as clusters of distinct TCRs likely recognizing common antigens via shared CDR3 motifs. TCRdb re-hosts the immuneACCESS table, in-frame sequences only. Its copies lack some clones; in the studies checked, an unresolved V gene accounts for under half of them, and the cause for the rest is not known. D and trimming were read from the DNA, whereas the V and J calls and clone size are those reported in that table. In this sample the table shows fewer than 9,000 clones, roughly three fifths of which occur a single time. 4.5% of the sample is in the top ten clones.

The CDR3 runs 13 amino acids, cysteine and phenylalanine included. Solely the CDR3 DNA is kept, with 39 bases framed from the first base. The junction shows trimming of 5 bases on V and 4 bases on J, plus 9 bases between the germline ends. In the germline V gene, CDR1 corresponds to LGHNA and CDR2 to YNFKEQ. Overall study outcomes, separate from this receptor: Where the novel T cell clones came from was not determined, and possible sources could include lymphoid organs or rare unexpanded clones inside the tumor or in the tumor periphery. Roughly two fifths of tumor TCR clonotypes were detected in blood, and some novel exhausted tumor clones were observed in pre-treatment blood, which was taken as suggesting peripheral recruitment. Comparisons between pre- and post-treatment samples were the only ones where clonal replacement appeared, with none seen between two pre-treatment samples, a pattern that argues against artifacts from biopsy timing or location. Exhausted CD8+ clones expanded after therapy were mostly novel clonotypes undetected pre-treatment, suggesting clonal replacement rather than reinvigoration of pre-existing clones.

The sequence joins TRBV4-2 to TRBJ1-5; the D region possibly corresponds to TRBD1 (5 bases align). The sample here was tumor tissue, taken after anti-PD-1 treatment. The TCR comes from a human donor with basal cell carcinoma. CDR3 protein: CASSGTENQPQHF. The sequenced DNA is TGTGCCAGCAGCGGGACGGAGAATCAGCCCCAGCATTTT.